This entry describes one T cell receptor beta chain. Its specificity is not known. The data were taken from a study of CD8+CD57+ T cells in acquired aplastic anemia. As for the study in general: DNA from sorted CD4+ and CD8+ cells averaged around 3.5 ug.

Deletions cut 2 bases from V and 5 bases from J, with 10 bases between. Germline values: CDR1 SGHTA, CDR2 FQGNSA. The CDR3 has 13 amino acids. General study findings and limits: Sharing between patients and controls was observed for around 27 CD8+ CDR3 sequences. A significant difference in CD8+ Simpson's diversity between patients and controls was not found.

According to the study, genomic DNA was the template for TCR beta VDJ and CDR3 profiling. TCRdb analysed the reads with MiXCR anew, one entry per CDR3 protein. The sample consists of 150,000 to 200,000 distinct CDR3 sequences, less than 50% of them appearing once. An expansion of CD8+CD57+ cells by flow cytometry had been shown in patients chosen for sequencing. Patients were treatment-naive when blood was sampled. The sample comprised sorted CD4+, CD8+, or CD8+CD57+ T cells (not recorded which) from PBMCs. The sequence was obtained from a human donor with aplastic anemia. The rearrangement uses TRBV7-2 and TRBJ2-7; D remains unclear. The CDR3 nucleotides read TGTGCCAGCAGCTTAACCTTCCGCGACGAGCAGTACTTC. As protein: CASSLTFRDEQYF. The full variable domain, in which reference TRBV7-2 and TRBJ2-7 provide the parts outside the CDR3, is GAGVSQSPSNKVTEKGKDVELRCDPISGHTALYWYRQSLGQGLEFLIYFQGNSAPDKSGLPSDRFSAERTGGSVSTLTIQRTQQEDSAVYLCASSLTFRDEQYFGPGTRLTVT.